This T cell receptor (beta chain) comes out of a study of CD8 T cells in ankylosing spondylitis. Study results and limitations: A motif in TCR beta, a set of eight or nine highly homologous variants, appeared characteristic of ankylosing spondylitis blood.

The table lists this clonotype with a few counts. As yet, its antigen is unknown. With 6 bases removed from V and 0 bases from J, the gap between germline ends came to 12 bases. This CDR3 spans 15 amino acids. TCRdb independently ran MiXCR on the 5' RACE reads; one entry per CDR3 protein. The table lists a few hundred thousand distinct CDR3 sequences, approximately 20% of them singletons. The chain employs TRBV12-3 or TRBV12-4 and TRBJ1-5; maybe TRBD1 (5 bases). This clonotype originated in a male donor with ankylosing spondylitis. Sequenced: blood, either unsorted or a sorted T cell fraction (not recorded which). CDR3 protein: CASSIDSPSNQPQHF. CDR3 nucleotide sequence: TGTGCCAGCAGCATCGACAGTCCTAGCAATCAGCCCCAGCATTTT.